This TCR beta chain was captured by sequencing in a study of T cell responses to AZD1222 COVID-19 vaccine. Study-level points and caveats: Repertoires in all cases were sampled only once the peak T cell response had passed. Among AZD1222 vaccinees, only six or seven were seropositive at baseline. Vaccine-associated CD4 TCRs ranged over spike, dominating at 160-218 and 743-854.

In its sample, this clone was seen once. The target antigen is unknown. Germline V lookup: CDR1 ENHRY, CDR2 SYGVKD. The CDR3 has 15 residues. With 3 bases removed from V and 0 bases from J, the gap between germline ends came to 8 bases. The data were produced by immunoSEQ multiplex PCR, yet TCRdb's version contains in-frame clones alone and is incomplete. This table has approximately 130,000 clones, 93% appearing once. This sample comprised peripheral blood, obtained on day 0 of AZD1222 vaccination. This clonotype was obtained from an adult in good health. The chain employs TRBV10-3 and TRBJ2-2; a weak D match, TRBD2 (5 bases). CDR3 in DNA: TGTGCCATCAGTGAAAGCGGACCGAACACCGGGGAGCTGTTTTTT. It codes for CAISESGPNTGELFF.